What follows are 9 T cell receptor beta chains derived from one specimen sequenced in a study of PD-L1 blockade in urothelial cancer. Sequenced by immunoSEQ multiplex PCR; TCRdb stores in-frame clones only, minus some. Found here are some 63,000 clones, about four fifths of them singletons; the top ten hold around 6%. Documented time point: pretreatment peripheral blood. The source was PBMCs, collected around atezolizumab (anti-PD-L1) treatment. The receptors come from a man aged 70-80 years with urothelial cancer.

This sequence joins TRBV19 and TRBJ2-3; 12 nucleotides align to TRBD2. CDR1 is LNHDA, CDR2 SQIVND, per germline (reference sequence). The length of the CDR3 is 15 residues. The V segment lost 5 bases and the J segment 5 bases; nucleotides outside the gene matches: 5. The CDR3 loop reads CASSLLAGGVDTQYF. Here the CDR3 DNA reads TGTGCCAGTAGTTTACTAGCGGGAGGTGTAGATACGCAGTATTTT.

Only a few counts were recorded for this clone. This rearrangement joins TRBV27 to TRBJ2-7; 7 bases agree with TRBD1. This CDR3 contains 16 residues. V lost 4 bases to trimming and J lost 0 bases; unmatched junction nucleotides: 9. The germline gives CDR1 MNHEY, CDR2 SMNVEV (reference sequence). The CDR3 DNA is TGTGCCAGCAGTTCCCCCGGACAGGTTGGCTCCTACGAGCAGTACTTC. Translating it yields CASSSPGQVGSYEQYF.

V and J are TRBV5-1 and TRBJ2-7; maybe TRBD1 (6 bases). CDR1 SGHRS and CDR2 YFSETQ come from the germline V gene. Trimming shortened V by 1 base and J by 6 bases, and 14 bases separated the two germline ends. This CDR3 is built from 14 residues. The chain's CDR3 is CASSLSPGEGEQYF. DNA for the CDR3: TGCGCCAGCAGCTTGTCCCCAGGGGAAGGCGAGCAGTACTTC.

The V call is TRBV4-2, the J call TRBJ2-1; D might be TRBD1 (6 bases). Germline CDR1 and CDR2: LGHNA and YNFKEQ. V was shortened by 5 bases and J by 7 bases, with 12 bases between the two germline ends. This CDR3 has 13 amino acids. CDR3 coding DNA: TGTGCCAGCAGCAAGCCCCAGGGGAATGAGCAGTTCTTC. Its translation is CASSKPQGNEQFF.

The genes are TRBV7-8 and TRBJ2-3; TRBD2 agrees at 11 bases. The CDR3 is 15 residues long. The V gene end was trimmed by 5 bases and the J gene end by 10 bases; junction bases not matched to a gene: 11. Germline CDR1 is SGHVS and CDR2 is FQNEAQ. The CDR3 bases are TGTGCCAGCAGCGTCCTAGCGGGAGGCCAGGAGGCGCAGTATTTT. Encoded protein: CASSVLAGGQEAQYF.

The V gene is TRBV7-3, the J gene TRBJ2-3; 7 bases map to TRBD1. J gave up 5 bases and V 5 bases, and 16 bases lay outside the gene matches. Looked up from germline, CDR1 is SGHTA and CDR2 is FQGTGA. The CDR3 extends over 17 amino acids. CDR3 nucleotides: TGTGCCAGCAGCCAAAACTCCGGGACAGAGGGACGAGATACGCAGTATTTT. Translated: CASSQNSGTEGRDTQYF.

The chain joins TRBV19 to TRBJ2-2, with D uncertain. This CDR3 comprises 12 residues. Germline V CDR1 and CDR2: LNHDA, SQIVND (reference sequence). The V end was cut by 8 bases, the J end by 1 base, with 5 bases between. The CDR3 bases are TGTGCCAGTTCTAGGAACACCGGGGAGCTGTTTTTT. Its translation: CASSRNTGELFF.

For the CDR3, the DNA is TGTGCCAGTAGTATGGAGGCGGGAGTGGGGTACAATGAGCAGTTCTTC. This translates into CASSMEAGVGYNEQFF. The chain links TRBV19 to TRBJ2-1; the match to TRBD2 covers 7 bases. This CDR3 region has 16 residues. The V segment lost 3 bases and the J segment 4 bases; nucleotides outside the gene matches: 9. Germline assignment: CDR1 LNHDA and CDR2 SQIVND (reference sequence). Based on the CDR3 plus reference TRBV19 and TRBJ2-1, the full variable domain is DGGITQSPKYLFRKEGQNVTLSCEQNLNHDAMYWYRQDPGQGLRLIYYSQIVNDFQKGDIAEGYSVSREKKESFPLTVTSAQKNPTAFYLCASSMEAGVGYNEQFFGPGTRLTVL.

The chain employs TRBV30 and TRBJ2-1, with a weak D call TRBD2 (6 bases). Germline assignment: CDR1 GTSNPN and CDR2 SVGIG (reference sequence). The germline V and J ends were trimmed by 1 base and 8 bases, with 9 bases remaining between them. This CDR3 has 12 amino acids. In DNA, the CDR3 is TGTGCCTGGAGTGGGGCGGGACATGAGCAGTTCTTC. This gives the protein CAWSGAGHEQFF. The full variable domain, in which reference TRBV30 and TRBJ2-1 provide the parts outside the CDR3, is SQTIHQWPATLVQPVGSPLSLECTVEGTSNPNLYWYRQAAGRGLQLLFYSVGIGQISSEVPQNLSASRPQDRQFILSSKKLLLSDSGFYLCAWSGAGHEQFFGPGTRLTVL.